This T cell receptor beta chain was found in a study of shared clonotypes between healthy human individuals (dated by TCRdb to the early 2020s). With regard to the full study: The cohort comprised two women and a few men aged 18 to 49 years. For each donor, three plates each were used for CD4 naive and CD4 memory, two plates were used for CD8 naive, and one plate was used for CD8 memory. To estimate repertoire size and how much clonotypes are shared between individuals, the study performed deep sequencing of blood TCR repertoires from five healthy adults. To increase sequencing depth and limit assay-specific biases, different laboratories used diverse techniques to prepare libraries and sequence TCR repertoires. Each donor's leukapheresis produced roughly between about 0.9 and 9.5 billion PBMCs.

The CDR3, cysteine through phenylalanine, is 15 amino acids long. Just CDR3 DNA is preserved here, 45 bases in frame from base 1. Via the germline V gene, CDR1 is SGHAT and CDR2 FQNNGV. TCR CDR3 regions were amplified from genomic DNA by multiplex PCR using the deep immunoSEQ assay. Genomic DNA extracted from each cell subset was distributed evenly over all wells of several immunoSEQ 96-well plates, and each plate served as one replicate. Each replicate PCR for sorted subsets received roughly 200 ng genomic DNA, equal to about 30,000 T cell genomes. Purified libraries were quantified with a Qubit 3.0 fluorometer, sized on a Bioanalyzer 2100, and re-quantified with the KAPA Library Quantification kit. Each immunoSEQ 96-well plate was sequenced on its own single-read 150-cycle Illumina NextSeq 550 flow cell. The original pipeline was this. Because the immunoSEQ output held only junctional sequences and lacked quality scores, the filtering could not match the filtering applied to full-length reads. Sequences were annotated with PyIR, a Python wrapper for IgBLAST v1.9, and V/J genes and CDR3 were assigned using IMGT germline references. Reads were filtered out if the reads had weak V/J assignments (E-value above 1e-6), no CDR3, stop codons, out-of-frame junctions, or ambiguous translated residues. V3J clonotypes were defined by identical inferred V gene, J gene, and CDR3 amino acid sequence. Percentage overlap between repertoires was calculated by dividing the number of shared unique clonotypes by the size of the smaller repertoire. Richness of each repertoire was evaluated using RTK rarefaction, the Chao1 estimator, and Recon v2.1 estimates of unobserved clonotypes. OLGA was used to compute generation probabilities for all TCRbeta clonotypes that the gDNA method yielded from several donors. The table was pulled from immuneACCESS by TCRdb, which kept in-frame rearrangements only. Such tables lose some clones; where checked, under half of the loss comes from unresolved V genes, and the rest has no known cause. That table gives V, J and clone size, and the DNA gave D and trimming. The sample table holds about 800,000 clones, of which roughly 96% were seen once. Clones ranked in the top ten supply about 0.22% of the sample.

Overall results and qualifications from the work: Pairwise subsampling led to the expectation that sequencing depth would affect the degree of clonotype sharing among donors. Because the study included a small number of donors, the genetic and exposure-history diversity represented was limited. Sampling was restricted to blood, and TCR repertoires in tissues likely differ from the TCR repertoires found in blood. Rarefaction of sorted-subset datasets indicated incomplete sequencing despite the large sequencing depth. Compared with non-shared clonotypes, the clonotypes found in all four sorted-subset donors had higher generation probabilities. Naive subsets generally had larger estimated clonotype richness than memory subsets. When a handful of donors were compared, the shared fraction of clonotypes was about 5% for naive CD4, about 4% for naive CD8, 2.3% for memory CD4, and 0.4% for memory CD8.

CD8 naive samples consisted of CD45RO-negative cells that were positively selected for CCR7, yielding a CD45RA+CCR7+ population without TemRA cells. The donors were healthy, HIV-negative adults with no recently reported acute infections or vaccinations. All donors were Caucasian adults living in Nashville, Tennessee, USA. Blood was collected by leukapheresis, and PBMCs were isolated by Ficoll-Histopaque density gradient centrifugation and then cryopreserved in liquid nitrogen vapor phase. Analytical flow cytometry was used to check the purity and quantity of each magnetically sorted T cell population. Genomic DNA was isolated from every sorted fraction and measured by UV absorbance on a Nanodrop 2000c. Concerning this clone itself: Its cognate antigen has yet to be identified. The junction does not match germline at one end; this may be a read error.

The sequenced sample was naive CD8+ T cells sorted from blood. The cell subset or site label of this sample denotes: CD45RA+CCR7+. The TCR comes from a man aged 30 to 39 in good health. The V and J genes are TRBV11-2 and TRBJ2-1, with 8 middle bases fitting TRBD2. The CDR3 region reads CASSGGTSIHNGQFF. The nucleotide sequence reads as follows: TGTGCCAGCAGCGGAGGGACTAGTATCCACAATGGGCAGTTCTTC.